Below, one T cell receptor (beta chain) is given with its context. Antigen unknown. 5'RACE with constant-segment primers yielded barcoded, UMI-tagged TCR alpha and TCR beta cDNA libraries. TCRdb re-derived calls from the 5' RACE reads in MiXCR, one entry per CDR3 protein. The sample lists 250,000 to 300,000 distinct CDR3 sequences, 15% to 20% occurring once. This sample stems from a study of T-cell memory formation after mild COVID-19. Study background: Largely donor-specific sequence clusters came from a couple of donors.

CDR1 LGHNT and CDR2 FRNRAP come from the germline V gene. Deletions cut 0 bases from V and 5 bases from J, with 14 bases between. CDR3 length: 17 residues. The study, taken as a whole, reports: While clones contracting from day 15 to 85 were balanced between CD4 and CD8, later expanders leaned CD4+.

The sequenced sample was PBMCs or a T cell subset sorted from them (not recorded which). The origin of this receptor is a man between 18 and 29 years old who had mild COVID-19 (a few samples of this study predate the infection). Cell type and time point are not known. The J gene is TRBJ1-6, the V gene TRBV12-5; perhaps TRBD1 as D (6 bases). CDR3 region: CASGLVLPGAHNSPLHF. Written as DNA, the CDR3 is TGTGCTAGTGGTTTGGTCCTGCCGGGGGCCCATAATTCACCCCTCCACTTT. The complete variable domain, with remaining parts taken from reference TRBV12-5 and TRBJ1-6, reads DARVTQTPRHKVTEMGQEVTMRCQPILGHNTVFWYRQTMMQGLELLAYFRNRAPLDDSGMPKDRFSAEMPDATLATLKIQPSEPRDSAVYFCASGLVLPGAHNSPLHFGNGTRLTVT.